Here is one T cell receptor (beta chain) with its context. Participant ages covered roughly 18 to 89 years across some 25 US areas. Participants had their cohort set by participant-reported clinical history. This CDR3 is built from 15 residues. The germline gives CDR1 MDHEN, CDR2 SYDVKM. V was clipped by 6 bases and J by 5 bases; unmatched bases: 5. Method: immunoSEQ multiplex PCR; TCRdb's copy keeps in-frame clones and lacks some. The table has 150,000 or so clones, more than 65% seen once. The data derive from a study of blood T cell repertoires in COVID-19. V and J are TRBV28 and TRBJ1-5; TRBD1 matches at 12 bases. Material: PBMCs or T cells enriched from blood (not recorded which). The TCR originated in a man in his 60s who had recovered from COVID-19. Here the CDR3 reads CASRPRDRGHQPQHF. In DNA, the CDR3 is TGTGCCAGCAGACCCCGGGACAGGGGGCATCAGCCCCAGCATTTT.